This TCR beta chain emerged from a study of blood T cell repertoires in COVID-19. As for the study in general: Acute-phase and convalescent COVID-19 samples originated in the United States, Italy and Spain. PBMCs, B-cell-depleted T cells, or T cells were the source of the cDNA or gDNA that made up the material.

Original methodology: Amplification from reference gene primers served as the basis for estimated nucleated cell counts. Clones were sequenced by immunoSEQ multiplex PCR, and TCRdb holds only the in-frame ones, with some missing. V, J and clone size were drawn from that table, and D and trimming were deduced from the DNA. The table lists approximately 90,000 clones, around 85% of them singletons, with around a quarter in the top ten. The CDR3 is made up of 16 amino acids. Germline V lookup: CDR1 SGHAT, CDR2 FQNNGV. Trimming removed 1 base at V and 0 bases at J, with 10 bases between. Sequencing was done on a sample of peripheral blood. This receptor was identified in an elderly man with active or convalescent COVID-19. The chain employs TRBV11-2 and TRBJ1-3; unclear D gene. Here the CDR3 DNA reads TGTGCCAGCAGCTTAGTGGCAGGTCGCTCTGGAAACACCATATATTTT. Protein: CASSLVAGRSGNTIYF.